The sequence of this TCR beta chain was determined in a study of cytomegalovirus exposure and HLA in healthy donors. General study points: A later analysis linked a missense variant in DCLRE1C to the trimming of TCR beta V and J genes. An analysis that came later showed most CMV-associated TCR beta chains appearing HLA-restricted.

The CDR3 totals 16 residues. V was pared by 3 bases and J by 1 base, with 5 bases of the junction left unmatched. Looked up from germline, CDR1 is SGHDN and CDR2 is FVKESK. Regarding this clone: Its specificity is not known.

The PCR was carried out with 60 Vbeta primers and 13 Jbeta primers. Only in-frame clones appear in the TCRdb table, and some are missing; sequencing was by immunoSEQ multiplex PCR. The sample includes about 170,000 clones. This sequence joins TRBV14 and TRBJ2-2; 7 bases are a match to TRBD1. Input material: PBMCs. The clonotype comes from a woman aged 60 to 75 in good health and CMV-seronegative. The CDR3 protein is CASSQTGSLNTGELFF. The CDR3 DNA is TGTGCCAGCAGCCAGACAGGGAGTTTGAACACCGGGGAGCTGTTTTTT.